Listed here are 26 T cell receptor beta chains from one sample, sequenced in a study of T cell changes during pregnancy in multiple sclerosis. Generated by immunoSEQ multiplex PCR, the TCRdb table keeps only in-frame clones and is missing some. The sample yields around 70,000 clones, roughly 90% seen once. The material sequenced was peripheral blood, taken in the first trimester of pregnancy. Receptor source: a female donor in good health, enrolled as a control in a pregnancy study.

This CDR3 reads CASSQPDRAGETQYF. As DNA, the CDR3 is TGCGCCAGCAGCCAGCCGGACAGGGCGGGAGAGACCCAGTACTTC. This sequence joins TRBV4-1 and TRBJ2-5, with 8 bases identical to TRBD1. This CDR3 contains 15 residues. J lost 4 bases, V lost 3 bases, and 7 bases had no gene match. Germline V lookup: CDR1 MGHRA, CDR2 YSYEKL.

J is TRBJ2-2 and V is TRBV9; 11 nucleotides match TRBD1. V lost 2 bases and J lost 5; bases outside the gene matches: 5. CDR1 and CDR2 (germline): SGDLS, YYNGEE. There are 16 residues in the CDR3. The CDR3 here is CASSVGGTGGTGELFF. The CDR3 DNA reads as TGTGCCAGCAGCGTGGGGGGGACAGGGGGTACCGGGGAGCTGTTTTTT. Looking up the rest from reference TRBV9 and TRBJ2-2 gives the full variable domain: DSGVTQTPKHLITATGQRVTLRCSPRSGDLSVYWYQQSLDQGLQFLIQYYNGEERAKGNILERFSAQQFPDLHSELNLSSLELGDSALYFCASSVGGTGGTGELFFGEGSRLTVL.

This chain links TRBV9 with TRBJ2-1, with 10 bases fitting TRBD2. The CDR3 is 19 residues long. The V gene's germline CDR1 is SGDLS and CDR2 YYNGEE. The V segment lost 4 bases and the J segment 8 bases; nucleotides outside the gene matches: 21. The DNA of the CDR3 is TGTGCCAGCAGCTATCTAGCGGGAGCGAGCCCCCAGGGCGGAGATGAGCAGTTCTTC. Its protein product is CASSYLAGASPQGGDEQFF.

This clone was recorded only once. The CDR3 bases are TGTGCCAGCAGCCCCAGAGCCGGGACACGACTCTCCTACGAGCAGTACTTC. Amino acid sequence: CASSPRAGTRLSYEQYF. The gene calls are TRBV7-9 and TRBJ2-7; a weak D match, TRBD1 (6 bases). Trimming pared 5 bases from V and 0 bases from J, leaving 20 bases between. The CDR3 covers 17 residues. Germline V gene lookup returns CDR1 SEHNR and CDR2 FQNEAQ (reference sequence).

This clone appeared once. The chain couples TRBV27 to TRBJ2-5, with 9 nucleotides matching TRBD2. Looked up from germline, CDR1 is MNHEY and CDR2 is SMNVEV (reference sequence). After removal of 5 bases from V and 5 bases from J, the junction contained 12 bases not matched to a gene. This CDR3 spans 16 amino acids. CDR3 bases: TGTGCCAGCAGTCCCAGGGTTAGCGGGAGACGGGAGACCCAGTACTTC. Protein: CASSPRVSGRRETQYF.

CDR3 in DNA: TGTGCCAGCAGTGTAAACCGGGACAGTAGCAATCAGCCCCAGCATTTT. This sequence encodes CASSVNRDSSNQPQHF. This chain uses TRBV27 with TRBJ1-5; 7 bases fit TRBD1. The length of the CDR3 is 16 residues. V lost 5 bases and J lost 0; bases outside the gene matches: 7. Looked up from germline, CDR1 is MNHEY and CDR2 is SMNVEV (reference sequence).

The V and J genes are TRBV30 and TRBJ2-3, with D perhaps matching TRBD1 (6 bases). The germline gives CDR1 GTSNPN, CDR2 SVGIG (reference sequence). This CDR3 contains 15 residues. Trimming took 0 bases from V and 5 from J, leaving 15 bases between them. The CDR3: CAWSVRTEHIDTQYF. The DNA for the CDR3 is TGTGCCTGGAGTGTACGGACAGAACATATAGATACGCAGTATTTT.

This clone has a single count. The CDR3 loop reads CACSGESRYNEQFF. CDR3 coding DNA: TGTGCCTGCTCGGGGGAAAGCAGGTACAATGAGCAGTTCTTC. The chain combines TRBV19 with TRBJ2-1; a weak D match, TRBD2 (6 bases). Germline V CDR1 and CDR2: LNHDA, SQIVND (reference sequence). The CDR3 is 14 amino acids. V lost 11 bases, J lost 4 bases, and 18 bases lay in between.

The chain links TRBV5-1 to TRBJ2-7, with TRBD2 identical over 11 bases. The germline V gene encodes CDR1 SGHRS and CDR2 YFSETQ. V shed 1 base and J 0 bases; nucleotides not matched to a gene: 3. The length of the CDR3 is 16 residues. The CDR3 region is CASSLYGTSGSYEQYF. CDR3 nucleotide sequence: TGCGCCAGCAGCTTGTATGGGACTAGCGGCTCCTACGAGCAGTACTTC.

This clone turned up a few times. The chain is built from TRBV4-1 and TRBJ1-1; perhaps TRBD1 as D (5 bases). Germline V gene lookup returns CDR1 MGHRA and CDR2 YSYEKL. The length of the CDR3 is 14 residues. Trimming shortened V by 2 bases and J by 7 bases, and 14 bases separated the two germline ends. The CDR3 reads CASSQYFRRVEAFF. CDR3 sequence (DNA): TGCGCCAGCAGCCAATACTTCCGCAGGGTTGAAGCTTTCTTT.

The chain has TRBV2 and TRBJ1-4; perhaps TRBD1 as D (6 bases). The CDR3 length is 16 residues. V lost 6 bases, J lost 4 bases, and 18 bases lay in between. Germline loops: CDR1 SNHLY, CDR2 FYNNEI. Here the CDR3 reads CASSAEGQSYNEKLFF. The CDR3 nucleotides read TGTGCCAGCAGCGCGGAAGGACAGAGCTATAATGAAAAACTGTTTTTT.

The J gene is TRBJ2-5, the V gene TRBV5-1; TRBD1 agrees at 8 bases. The CDR3 spans 18 residues. CDR1 SGHRS and CDR2 YFSETQ come from the germline V gene. Unmatched junction bases numbered 17, after V lost 3 bases and J lost 4 bases. The CDR3 region is CASSSTPPNTGGRETQYF. The CDR3, as DNA: TGCGCCAGCAGCTCGACCCCTCCAAATACAGGGGGGCGAGAGACCCAGTACTTC.

The rearrangement uses TRBV5-8 and TRBJ2-5, with TRBD1 matching over 7 bases. The germline CDR1 and CDR2 sequences are SGHTS and YDEGEE. Trimming at V came to 3 bases and at J to 14 bases, leaving 7 bases not matched to a gene. The CDR3 is made up of 11 amino acids. As DNA, the CDR3 is TGTGCCAGCAGCTGGGGACAGTCACCCTACTTC. Translated, it gives CASSWGQSPYF.

The V call is TRBV5-1, the J call TRBJ2-7, with 10 bases that match TRBD1. Germline V gene sequence: CDR1 SGHRS, CDR2 YFSETQ. CDR3 length: 15 residues. J was trimmed by 3 bases and V by 2 bases; bases with no gene match: 5. The CDR3 DNA is TGCGCCAGCAGCTTAAAAGACAGGGGGCTCTACGAGCAGTACTTC. Residues: CASSLKDRGLYEQYF.

The genes are TRBV2 and TRBJ2-7, with D possibly matching TRBD2 (5 bases). The CDR3 length is 15 residues. Germline-derived CDR1 and CDR2 are SNHLY and FYNNEI. Trimming shortened V by 2 bases and J by 4 bases, and 15 bases separated the two germline ends. CDR3 in DNA: TGTGCCAGCAGTGAATATCTCGGGGAGTCGTACGAGCAGTACTTC. Protein sequence: CASSEYLGESYEQYF.

V and J are TRBV7-2 and TRBJ1-5; weak D call: TRBD1 (6 bases). V was trimmed by 1 base and J by 1 base, leaving 17 bases between them. Germline V gives CDR1 SGHTA, CDR2 FQGNSA. CDR3 length equals 18 residues. CDR3 protein: CASSLGRTGLLSNQPQHF. The DNA for the CDR3 is TGTGCCAGCAGCTTAGGCCGTACAGGGCTTTTAAGCAATCAGCCCCAGCATTTT.

This clone occurred once. V gene TRBV5-1 combines with J gene TRBJ2-1; D is perhaps TRBD2 (6 bases). This CDR3 region has 18 residues. Germline V CDR1 and CDR2: SGHRS, YFSETQ. Between the trimmed V and J ends, which lost 2 bases and 0 bases, there was a span of 18 bases. The CDR3 is CASSFSLGGLSSYNEQFF. The CDR3 region has the DNA TGCGCCAGCAGCTTCTCACTCGGGGGTTTGAGCTCCTACAATGAGCAGTTCTTC.

This clone has only one observation. The V and J genes are TRBV2 and TRBJ2-1; no clear D. CDR1 and CDR2 (germline): SNHLY, FYNNEI. The CDR3 consists of 17 residues. V was pared by 6 bases and J by 0 bases, with 18 bases between. The CDR3 DNA sequence: TGTGCCAGCAGAAGGTCGGCGGCCGAGAGCTCCTACAATGAGCAGTTCTTC. The encoded protein is CASRRSAAESSYNEQFF. Filled out from reference TRBV2 and TRBJ2-1, the complete variable domain reads EPEVTQTPSHQVTQMGQEVILRCVPISNHLYFYWYRQILGQKVEFLVSFYNNEISEKSEIFDDQFSVERPDGSNFTLKIRSTKLEDSAMYFCASRRSAAESSYNEQFFGPGTRLTVL.

The chain links TRBV6-5 to TRBJ1-4; D uncertain. The CDR3 consists of 14 residues. Between the trimmed V and J ends, which lost 3 bases and 3 bases, there was a span of 8 bases. Germline-derived CDR1 and CDR2 are MNHEY and SVGAGI. This CDR3 reads CASSYSGANEKLFF. In nucleotides, the CDR3 is TGTGCCAGCAGTTATAGCGGAGCTAATGAAAAACTGTTTTTT.

The CDR3, as DNA: TGTGCCAGCAGCCAAGAGAGGTTCTTTAGCGGACCGTACAATGAGCAGTTCTTC. It yields the protein CASSQERFFSGPYNEQFF. The chain employs TRBV14 and TRBJ2-1; TRBD2 might be the D (6 bases). The CDR3 sequence is 18 residues long. CDR1 and CDR2 from the germline V gene are SGHDN and FVKESK. V lost 0 bases, J lost 4 bases, and 19 bases lay in between.

V gene TRBV5-1 combines with J gene TRBJ1-5, with D possibly TRBD1 on 5 matching bases. The CDR3 is 14 residues long. The V gene lost 1 base and the J gene lost 5 bases, with 10 bases spanning the gap. Germline assignment: CDR1 SGHRS and CDR2 YFSETQ. CDR3 coding DNA: TGCGCCAGCAGCTTGAGGGAAGGGGATCAGCCCCAGCATTTT. Amino acid sequence: CASSLREGDQPQHF.

The rearrangement links TRBV4-1 to TRBJ1-1, with a tentative D call TRBD1 (6 bases). The CDR3 runs 13 residues. V was pared by 5 bases and J by 8 bases, with 15 bases between. CDR1 and CDR2 (germline): MGHRA, YSYEKL. DNA of the CDR3: TGCGCCAGCAGCAAAACCATGGGGACAGAAGCTTTCTTT. The encoded protein is CASSKTMGTEAFF.

V is TRBV7-2 and J is TRBJ2-1; D is perhaps TRBD2 (6 bases). Trimming shortened V by 3 bases and J by 7 bases, and 19 bases separated the two germline ends. There are 16 residues in the CDR3. The germline V gene has CDR1 SGHTA and CDR2 FQGNSA. The CDR3 spells CASSFGLGTPLNEQFF. As DNA, the CDR3 is TGTGCCAGCAGCTTTGGTCTCGGGACTCCTTTAAATGAGCAGTTCTTC.

CDR3 DNA sequence: TGTGCCAGCAGTTATTCCGGGGGGGTCAATGAGCAGTTCTTC. Encoded protein: CASSYSGGVNEQFF. The V gene is TRBV6-1, the J gene TRBJ2-1; 8 bases map to TRBD2. CDR3 length equals 14 residues. Per the germline V gene, CDR1 is MNHNS and CDR2 is SASEGT. V was clipped by 5 bases and J by 6 bases; unmatched bases: 6.

V is TRBV6-1 and J is TRBJ1-1; 8 nucleotides agree with TRBD1. This CDR3 spans 14 amino acids. V trimming: 6 bases; J trimming: 9 bases; junction bases outside the gene matches: 12. CDR1 MNHNS and CDR2 SASEGT come from the germline V gene. This chain's CDR3 is CASSRTGPISQAFF. For the CDR3, the DNA is TGTGCCAGCAGCCGGACAGGGCCGATTAGTCAAGCTTTCTTT.

The V and J genes are TRBV15 and TRBJ2-3, with a weak D call TRBD1 (5 bases). The germline V gene encodes CDR1 LNHNV and CDR2 YYDKDF (reference sequence). Trimming removed 2 bases from V and 2 bases from J, with 8 bases in between. CDR3 size: 14 residues. CDR3 in amino acids: CATSRRQLTDTQYF. In DNA form, the CDR3 reads TGTGCCACCAGCAGAAGACAGCTCACAGATACGCAGTATTTT.